This T cell receptor (beta chain) comes out of a study of blood T cell repertoires in COVID-19. For the study at large: From the United States, Italy and Spain came samples of acute and convalescent COVID-19. Sources were T cells, B-cell-depleted T cells, or PBMCs; the material itself was cDNA or gDNA.

The CDR3 loop spans 13 amino acids. From germline, CDR1 is ENHRY and CDR2 SYGVKD. V lost 0 bases and J lost 6, with 9 bases in between. As handled by the study authors: Estimation of nucleated cell counts relied on the amplification of reference gene primers. Sequencing was performed with immunoSEQ multiplex PCR; in TCRdb, only in-frame clones are kept and a portion is missing. D and trimming were read from the DNA, whereas the V and J calls and clone size are those reported in that table. The sample holds roughly 100,000 clones, about 88% seen once. The sequence was obtained from a man aged 45 to 65 with active or convalescent COVID-19. The V and J genes are TRBV10-3 and TRBJ2-7; D gene ambiguous. Sequencing was done on a sample of peripheral blood. CDR3 loop: CAISESPTSEQYV. The CDR3 bases are TGTGCCATCAGTGAGTCCCCGACTTCCGAGCAGTACGTC.